The 18 T cell receptor beta chains given below trace back to one sample, sequenced in a study of shared clonotypes between healthy human individuals. Naive-designated CD8 cells lacked CD45RO, were positively enriched for CCR7, and omitted terminally differentiated effector memory CD45RA+ cells. This table comes from immunoSEQ multiplex PCR, and its TCRdb copy is limited to in-frame clones, with some not included. The table lists around 2.1 million clones, approximately 94% of them singletons, with about 1.8% in the top ten. Material for sequencing was naive CD8+ T cells from PBMCs. The receptors come from a man younger than 35 in good health. Some clones in this sample may be carry-over from other donors' samples.

This clone was seen only once. The same CDR3 can be traced to other DNA sequences in this sample. The rearrangement links TRBV27 to TRBJ2-7, with TRBD2 identical over 8 bases. Germline trimming cut 5 bases from V and 4 bases from J; bases unmatched to any gene: 7. There are 14 residues in the CDR3. Germline V CDR1 and CDR2: MNHEY, SMNVEV (reference sequence). In DNA, the CDR3 is TGTGCCAGCAGTCCCGGGCTAGCGGGTTACGAGCAGTACTTC. Translating it yields CASSPGLAGYEQYF.

In this sample, this clone turned up a few times. The chain uses TRBV2 and TRBJ1-2, with a weak D call TRBD1 (6 bases). The CDR3 sequence is 15 residues long. In germline, CDR1 is SNHLY, CDR2 FYNNEI. V gave up 6 bases and J gave up 4 bases, with 18 bases separating them. CDR3 in DNA: TGTGCCAGCAGCGTTGGGACACACTTCTCCTATGGCTACACCTTC. Its translation is CASSVGTHFSYGYTF.

Details on this clone: The same CDR3 arises from other DNA sequences in this sample as well. V is TRBV12-5 and J is TRBJ2-7; D call uncertain. CDR3 length equals 12 residues. CDR1 LGHNT and CDR2 FRNRAP come from the germline V gene. V lost 1 base and J lost 4, with 5 bases in between. The CDR3 nucleotides read TGTGCTAGTGGTTTGGGGGTATACGAGCAGTACTTC. Translation: CASGLGVYEQYF. The full variable domain, completed using reference TRBV12-5 and TRBJ2-7, is DARVTQTPRHKVTEMGQEVTMRCQPILGHNTVFWYRQTMMQGLELLAYFRNRAPLDDSGMPKDRFSAEMPDATLATLKIQPSEPRDSAVYFCASGLGVYEQYFGPGTRLTVT.

This clone is a singleton in its sample. The V gene is TRBV7-3, the J gene TRBJ2-3; 8 bases fit TRBD2. The germline V gene has CDR1 SGHTA and CDR2 FQGTGA. V trimming: 1 base; J trimming: 1 base; junction bases outside the gene matches: 10. The CDR3 loop spans 18 amino acids. CDR3 amino acids: CASSLRPPGSGGTDTQYF. The CDR3 DNA is TGTGCCAGCAGCTTAAGGCCACCCGGTAGCGGGGGCACAGATACGCAGTATTTT.

The chain links TRBV19 to TRBJ1-1, with 11 bases fitting TRBD1. This CDR3 region has 15 residues. Germline V lookup: CDR1 LNHDA, CDR2 SQIVND (reference sequence). The trim removed 6 bases at V and 4 bases at J, leaving 7 bases unmatched. The CDR3 bases are TGTGCCAGTAGCCCTGGAGGGACAGGGGGCACTGAAGCTTTCTTT. This translates into CASSPGGTGGTEAFF. Supplemented by reference TRBV19 and TRBJ1-1, the full variable domain reads DGGITQSPKYLFRKEGQNVTLSCEQNLNHDAMYWYRQDPGQGLRLIYYSQIVNDFQKGDIAEGYSVSREKKESFPLTVTSAQKNPTAFYLCASSPGGTGGTEAFFGQGTRLTVV.

The chain is built from TRBV5-8 and TRBJ1-1; D call uncertain. There are 16 residues in the CDR3. The V end was cut by 4 bases, the J end by 0 bases, with 16 bases between. Germline CDR1 SGHTS, CDR2 YDEGEE. In DNA form, the CDR3 reads TGTGCCAGCAGCCCACACGGGCGGAAGATGAACACTGAAGCTTTCTTT. This codes for CASSPHGRKMNTEAFF.

The V gene is TRBV4-3, the J gene TRBJ1-1; D gene uncertain. Germline V gene data show CDR1 as LGHNA and CDR2 as YSLEER. Trimming pared 3 bases from V and 4 bases from J, leaving 15 bases between. This CDR3 has 15 amino acids. This chain's CDR3 is CASSHGIATATEAFF. CDR3 DNA sequence: TGCGCCAGCAGCCACGGGATTGCGACGGCCACTGAAGCTTTCTTT.

CDR3 nucleotides: TGTGCCAGCAGCCACCACGTCTCCGGGGCCAACGTCCTGACTTTC. Amino acid sequence: CASSHHVSGANVLTF. The genes are TRBV7-6 and TRBJ2-6; D is uncertain. Germline CDR1 and CDR2: SGHVS and FNYEAQ. This CDR3 region has 15 residues. The V and J ends lost 5 bases and 4 bases respectively, with 12 bases between them.

The chain carries TRBV15 and TRBJ2-1; D is possibly TRBD1 (7 bases). The ends were cut back, 3 bases at V and 2 bases at J, with 14 bases in the middle. CDR1 is LNHNV, CDR2 YYDKDF, per germline (reference sequence). The CDR3 consists of 16 residues. CDR3: CATSRGGGGAYNEQFF. CDR3 DNA: TGTGCCACCAGCAGGGGAGGAGGGGGCGCCTACAATGAGCAGTTCTTC.

This chain joins TRBV9 and TRBJ2-5; D possibly matches TRBD1 or TRBD2 (5 bases each). This CDR3 region has 15 residues. Deletions cut 4 bases from V and 2 bases from J, with 15 bases between. Germline V gene sequence: CDR1 SGDLS, CDR2 YYNGEE. The CDR3 sequence is CASSPMGVIQETQYF. The CDR3 DNA follows: TGTGCCAGCAGCCCCATGGGGGTTATTCAAGAGACCCAGTACTTC.

The CDR3 coding sequence is TGTGCCATCAGTGAGTCGATCCATGACGGGAAAGCCTACGAGCAGTACTTC. Protein product: CAISESIHDGKAYEQYF. The V gene is TRBV10-3, the J gene TRBJ2-7, with D possibly matching TRBD2 (5 bases). CDR1 ENHRY and CDR2 SYGVKD come from the germline V gene. CDR3 length: 17 amino acids. V lost 0 bases and J 2 bases, leaving 17 bases between the germline ends.

The V call is TRBV5-6, the J call TRBJ2-1; D not resolved. CDR3 length: 14 residues. Trimming pared 1 base from V and 1 base from J, leaving 6 bases between. Germline CDR1 and CDR2: SGHDT and YYEEEE. CDR3 in DNA: TGTGCCAGCAGCTTGTCGGTGTCCTACAATGAGCAGTTCTTC. Its protein product is CASSLSVSYNEQFF.

The chain recombines TRBV7-9 with TRBJ1-1; no clear D gene. CDR1 and CDR2 (germline): SEHNR, FQNEAQ (reference sequence). V shed 2 bases and J shed 1 base, with 8 bases lying between them. The CDR3 extends over 14 amino acids. The CDR3 DNA follows: TGTGCCAGCAGCTTACGGGAGGAGAACACTGAAGCTTTCTTT. It encodes CASSLREENTEAFF. The full variable domain, rest sourced from reference TRBV7-9 and TRBJ1-1, is DTGVSQNPRHKITKRGQNVTFRCDPISEHNRLYWYRQTLGQGPEFLTYFQNEAQLEKSRLLSDRFSAERPKGSFSTLEIQRTEQGDSAMYLCASSLREENTEAFFGQGTRLTVV.

This rearrangement joins TRBV28 to TRBJ2-1; TRBD2 matches at 11 bases. The J segment lost 6 bases and the V segment lost 4 bases, leaving 2 bases of the junction unmatched. The CDR3 sequence is 14 residues long. CDR1 is MDHEN and CDR2 is SYDVKM in the germline V gene. The CDR3 DNA sequence: TGTGCCAGCAGTTGGGGGACTAGCGGCAATGAGCAGTTCTTC. This encodes CASSWGTSGNEQFF.

The chain carries TRBV19 and TRBJ2-1; D gene unclear. The CDR3 runs to 15 residues. Trimming stripped 4 bases from V and 0 bases from J, with 10 bases between. Germline-derived CDR1 and CDR2 are LNHDA and SQIVND (reference sequence). CDR3: CASSTFLSSYNEQFF. The DNA of the CDR3 is TGTGCCAGTAGTACGTTTCTAAGCTCCTACAATGAGCAGTTCTTC.

As regards this clone: This specimen includes other DNA sequences encoding the same CDR3. V is TRBV11-2 and J is TRBJ1-1; possible D gene TRBD1, 5 bases. V shed 8 bases and J shed 1 base, with 8 bases lying between them. CDR1 SGHAT and CDR2 FQNNGV come from the germline V gene. The CDR3 length is 12 residues. The CDR3 spells CASSRGNTEAFF. The CDR3 DNA is TGTGCCAGCTCAAGGGGGAACACTGAAGCTTTCTTT.

V and J are TRBV7-9 and TRBJ2-1; D unclear. Per germline, CDR1 SEHNR and CDR2 FQNEAQ (reference sequence). The germline V and J ends were trimmed by 2 bases and 4 bases, with 6 bases remaining between them. The CDR3 extends over 13 amino acids. The DNA of the CDR3 is TGTGCCAGCAGCTTATACTCTTACAATGAGCAGTTCTTC. Translated, it gives CASSLYSYNEQFF.

The chain couples TRBV7-8 to TRBJ2-7; 7 bases are shared with TRBD1. CDR1 SGHVS and CDR2 FQNEAQ come from the germline V gene. Trimming removed 3 bases from V and 6 bases from J; junction bases left unmatched: 5. This CDR3 contains 13 residues. The CDR3 is CASSLGQLAEQYF. The CDR3 DNA reads as TGTGCCAGCAGCTTGGGACAGCTTGCCGAGCAGTACTTC.